This T cell receptor beta chain is drawn from a study of shared clonotypes between healthy human individuals (dated by TCRdb to 2018 to 2020). With respect to the entire study: The cohort comprised a couple of women and a few men aged 18 to 49 years. For each donor, CD4 naive and CD4 memory were each run on three plates, CD8 naive on two plates, and CD8 memory on one plate. To estimate repertoire size and how much clonotypes are shared between individuals, the study performed deep sequencing of blood TCR repertoires from five healthy adults. Different laboratories and diverse techniques were used to prepare libraries and sequence TCR repertoires, to increase sequencing depth and limit assay-specific biases. Between about 0.85 and 9.5 billion PBMCs per donor were obtained by leukapheresis.

Worth noting for this clone: The clone's antigen remains unknown. Base qualities are not provided; no much larger clone lies one nucleotide away.

Here is what the overall study found, with its caveats: The small number of donors limited the genetic and exposure-history diversity represented. Larger estimated clonotype richness was generally found for naive subsets than for memory subsets. Higher generation probabilities were observed for clonotypes shared by all four sorted-subset donors than for non-shared clonotypes. Sampling was restricted to blood, and TCR repertoires in tissues likely differ from the TCR repertoires found in blood. Rarefaction of sorted-subset datasets indicated incomplete sequencing despite the large sequencing depth. Pairwise subsampling indicated that sequencing depth was expected to affect the degree of clonotype sharing among donors. About 5% of naive CD4, roughly 3.6% of naive CD8, 2.3% of memory CD4, and approximately 0.4% of memory CD8 clonotypes were shared across several donors.

The germline V gene encodes CDR1 SGHVS and CDR2 FQNEAQ. V drops 4 bases and J drops 1 base, leaving 8 bases in between. Reading from cysteine to phenylalanine, the CDR3 counts 15 amino acids. Left in the record is the CDR3 DNA by itself, 45 bases read in frame from the first base. TCR CDR3 regions were amplified from genomic DNA by multiplex PCR using the deep immunoSEQ assay. Genomic DNA extracted from each cell subset was distributed evenly over all wells of several immunoSEQ 96-well plates, and each plate served as one replicate. For sorted subsets, each replicate PCR was loaded with around 220 ng genomic DNA, equivalent to roughly 30,000 T cell genomes. The purified libraries were quantified using a Qubit 3.0 fluorometer, sized with a Bioanalyzer 2100, and then quantified again using the KAPA Library Quantification kit. A separate single-read 150-cycle Illumina NextSeq 550 flow cell was used to sequence each immunoSEQ 96-well plate. Processing in the source paper ran as follows. Because only junctional sequences without quality scores were contained in the immunoSEQ output, filtering matching that applied to full-length reads could not be performed. To assign V/J genes and CDR3, sequences were annotated against IMGT germline references using PyIR, a Python wrapper for IgBLAST v1.9. Any read was removed if the V/J assignment was weak (E-value above 1e-6), the CDR3 was missing, or the read contained stop codons, out-of-frame junctions, or ambiguous translated residues. V3J clonotypes were defined as sequences sharing an identical inferred V gene, J gene, and CDR3 amino acid sequence. To compute the percentage overlap between repertoires, the number of shared unique clonotypes was divided by the size of the smaller repertoire. Three approaches were used to assess repertoire richness: RTK rarefaction, the Chao1 estimator, and Recon v2.1 estimates of unobserved clonotypes. Generation probabilities for all TCRbeta clonotypes obtained by the gDNA method from a handful of donors were computed using OLGA. In its TCRdb copy, this immuneACCESS table keeps in-frame sequences only and misses some clones. Where compared with another copy, unresolved V genes explain less than half of these, and the others have no known cause. V and J calls and clone size are copied from that table; D and trimming were computed from the DNA. The sample contains around 2,000,000 clones, roughly 96% of them found a single time. The ten largest clones capture about 0.13% of the sample.

Donors were healthy HIV-negative adults with no recently reported acute infections or vaccinations. All donors were Caucasian adults living in Nashville, Tennessee, USA. CD4+ T cells were enriched by magnetic negative selection; naive cells were then positively selected on CD45RA, and the negative fraction formed the memory subset. Blood was obtained by leukapheresis, after which PBMCs were separated by Ficoll-Histopaque density gradient centrifugation and cryopreserved in liquid nitrogen vapor phase. Purity and quantity of every magnetically sorted T cell population were checked by analytical flow cytometry. From each sorted fraction, genomic DNA was isolated and quantified by UV absorbance on a Nanodrop 2000c.

The sequence links TRBV7-8 to TRBJ2-6; the D gene is not confidently resolved. The sample consisted of naive CD4+ T cells sorted from blood. In the paper's terms, the cell subset or site label means: CD45RA+ positively selected. The clonotype was recovered from a man aged 18 to 35 in good health. The bases read TGTGCCAGCAGCTCTCACGGGTCTGGGGCCAACGTCCTGACTTTC. The translation is CASSSHGSGANVLTF.